Below, one T cell receptor (beta chain) is given with its context. Antigen: not known. Germline CDR1 MNHEY, CDR2 SVGAGI. The CDR3 is 16 amino acids. Trimming removed 2 bases from V and 6 bases from J; junction bases left unmatched: 8. The sample comes from a study of T cell repertoires in cytomegalovirus infection. Study context: Selection of CMV epitopes for the study included recently identified HLA-C-restricted and well-studied HLA-B-restricted ones. Shared public TCR beta signatures pointed to both CMV infection and a matching HLA type.

Notes on the study in general: Adding up the frequency of public TCR beta families identified people who carried CMV plus the relevant HLA. Within the response measured ex vivo, HLA-C-restricted CMV-specific TCR beta clonotypes were dominant.

A single record per CDR3 protein comes from TCRdb applying MiXCR to the reads. The sample holds approximately 310,000 distinct CDR3 sequences; 20% to 25% are singletons and the top ten take more than 10%. This chain joins TRBV6-5 and TRBJ2-1, with 9 bases aligning to TRBD2. The starting material was cultured PBMCs, obtained from culture after CMV antigen stimulation. This clonotype was obtained from a human donor in good health (CMV status not recorded). Some clones in this sample may be carry-over from other donors' samples. This CDR3 reads CASSYGGGRAINEQFF. CDR3 coding DNA: TGTGCCAGCAGTTACGGGGGCGGGAGGGCCATCAATGAGCAGTTCTTC.